Here is one TCR beta chain with its context. The antigen it binds to is not known. Base qualities are not recorded, but no much larger clone differs from it by a single base. Its CDR3 holds 15 amino acids, cysteine through phenylalanine. The read is trimmed to its CDR3 DNA, 45 bases read in frame from base 1. Deletion took 2 bases off V and 5 bases off J, with a span of 14 bases between the germline ends. The germline V gene gives CDR1 as SNHLY and CDR2 as FYNNEI. The library was obtained by the immunoSEQ multiplex PCR assay. The multiplex PCR relied on a mix of 60 forward primers for TCR Vbeta segments and 13 reverse primers for TCR Jbeta segments. The CDR3 region of rearranged TCR beta genes was amplified from genomic DNA with a multiplex PCR assay. Amplified TCR beta libraries were sequenced as 87-base-pair reads on the Illumina HiSeq System. Per the original workflow: A later analysis tallied approximately 87 million unique TCR beta chains across the roughly 610 repertoires, and about 12 million of those chains were shared by two or more donors. To remove PCR and sequencing errors, raw reads were error-corrected and collapsed into unique sequences using a nearest-neighbor algorithm that merged closely related sequences. CDR3 sequences were aligned to IMGT reference sequences to assign V, D and J gene segments. For a sequence to be retained, a match of at least six nucleotides to both a V gene segment and a J gene segment was required. Rearrangements were called productive when the CDR3 lacked stop codons and stayed in frame with V and J; all others were non-productive. CDR3 was defined by IMGT convention, running from the second conserved V-encoded cysteine to the conserved J-encoded phenylalanine. The earlier analysis of roughly 590 of the donors excluded any sequence lacking an unambiguous match to a single V gene segment. An earlier analysis of fewer than 750 of the donors classified V segments as functional when productive rearrangements were above 56.7% and as segregating when the standard deviation between donors was above 5%. To diagnose cytomegalovirus status from the catalog of TCR beta chain sequences, a statistical classification framework was built. A later analysis assigned V and J genes by comparing TCR nucleotide sequences with IMGT/GENE-DB human TR gene sequences. The TCRdist pipeline was used in a later analysis to assign CDR3 sequences and most-parsimonious VDJ recombination scenarios. A later analysis defined each TCR beta chain by its CDR3 amino acid sequence plus V-gene family, and excluded reads lacking a unique V-gene family. A later analysis removed 500 to 650 highly shared, low-generation-probability nucleotide sequences to deal with suspected cross-contamination and a sequencing artifact. A later analysis calculated a clonal expansion index for each public chain from normalized within-repertoire ranks of inferred template counts. Generation probabilities in a later analysis came from a VDJ recombination model fitted to out-of-frame rearrangements, and those results were checked against IGoR. In a later analysis, hypergeometric tests were used to score TCR-TCR, TCR-HLA and TCR-CMV co-occurrence, with a repertoire-size bias correction applied to TCR pairs. In a later analysis, false discovery rates were estimated by permuting HLA or CMV assignments 20 times. A later analysis grouped co-occurring TCRs with DBSCAN, adding TCRdist sequence similarity when clustering within HLA-allele-positive subsets. Repertoires with fewer than 30,000 or more than 120,000 public chains were left out of co-occurrence clustering, as were five repertoires with anomalous nucleotide sharing. Not all clones reach the TCRdb copy of this immuneACCESS table, which keeps in-frame sequences only. Checked studies attribute under half of the gap to unresolved V genes and leave the rest unexplained. Clonal size and the V and J genes are those of that table, whereas D and trimming came from the DNA. This sample lists 130,000 to 150,000 clones; 73% were detected once. Over 1% of the sample comes from the top ten.

The record originates from a study of cytomegalovirus exposure and HLA in healthy donors (dated by TCRdb to 2016 to 2017). Turning to the overall study: In an earlier analysis of under 600 of the donors, 250 to 350 Gb of sequence data and just under 120 million unique TCR beta sequences from about 179 million T cells were reported. To predict cytomegalovirus infection status, the study combined high-throughput TCR immunosequencing, statistical association of individual TCRs with disease status, and machine learning. Rather than using new phenotypic data, the later analysis identified candidate immune exposures from TCR beta sequences and from how often those sequences occurred across donors. Besides the first cohort of some 670 subjects, a separate validation cohort made up of over a hundred different subjects was used. About 280 gigabases of sequencing data and approximately 93 million unique TCR sequences were included in an early release covering 500 to 750 HLA-typed donors. Every discovery cohort repertoire had been produced on one sequencing platform. On average, around 230,000 unique TCR beta nucleotide sequences were sequenced per donor among roughly 430 genotyped donors of the cohort, with roughly 18% of those sequences being non-productive. An earlier analysis of fewer than 700 of the donors applied high-throughput TCR beta sequencing to assess whether each TCR beta V gene segment acted as functional or pseudogenic. The number of donors typed differed by locus, with roughly 629-640 for A, B, C, DRB1 and DQB1, roughly 550 for DQA1, about 610 for DPA1, and around 450 for DPB1. A later genetic analysis took genome-wide SNP genotypes for about 60% of the roughly 670 donors and used that subset as a discovery cohort. The T cell repertoires of 666 subjects were profiled by immunosequencing and related to cytomegalovirus serostatus. Among the roughly 400 genotyped donors, around 81% belonged to the genetic ancestry cluster associated with self-reported Caucasian donors. The study was designed to test whether signatures of past pathogen exposure could be identified by cataloging public T cell receptors. Because of strong linkage in the cohort, four to six DR-DQ haplotypes were treated as single units for association and clustering. HLA typing included class I and class II loci at four-digit resolution. Donor age, sex, ethnicity and CMV serostatus were collected together with the repertoire data. To study patterns of TCR occurrence, a later analysis re-analyzed previously published TCR beta repertoires from around 700 donors and added high-resolution HLA genotyping.

On the study overall, not on this receptor specifically: According to the authors, the approach could potentially be generalized to other disease states and immunological phenotypes. A later analysis reported that several top co-occurrence clusters appeared linked to parvovirus B19, influenza, CMV and Epstein-Barr virus. The classifier was reported to diagnose cytomegalovirus status with high specificity and sensitivity in both the original cohort and the validation cohort. In a later analysis, the rate of TCR association differed among HLA loci, with DRB1 alleles having the most associated TCRs and HLA-C alleles having the fewest. In a later genetic analysis, a missense DCLRE1C variant was associated with V-gene and J-gene trimming of TCR beta chains, and the association was replicated in an independent cohort. Assigning TCR associations to individual alleles was difficult when HLA alleles, especially DR and DQ, strongly co-occurred. At a false discovery rate of 0.05, a later analysis linked around 15,000 TCR beta sequences to specific HLA alleles. A cluster of highly shared sequence variants was judged likely to represent a technical artifact of the sequencing pipeline. Compared with equally common non-associated chains, HLA-associated TCR beta chains in a later analysis were more clonally expanded and had lower generation probabilities. According to a later analysis, most CMV-associated TCR beta chains appeared to be HLA-restricted, and the HLA associations seemed to be driven largely by CMV exposure. For the cohort, immune exposure information was limited to CMV serostatus. Correlated functional status among segregating V segments might be attributable to linkage disequilibrium, but an unknown experimental factor could not be ruled out. The 87-base-pair reads could not distinguish some IMGT-functional V segments, including TRBV6-2 and TRBV6-3, so those segments were excluded. A total of 150 or so TCR beta chains were listed by the study as associated with cytomegalovirus. The cohort was sequenced for TCR beta chains only, and without alpha or paired-chain data the features that could be detected were limited. A further reported finding was that TCR beta sequences accurately predicted the HLA-A and HLA-B alleles for most subjects in the first cohort. An earlier analysis of around 500 of the donors showed that most TCR beta V segments appeared in productive rearrangements either about 90% or about 30% of the time, which broadly matched IMGT annotations. Across donors, most TCR sequences were observed very rarely, whereas some public TCRs were present in many individuals. Presence/absence analyses assumed roughly uniform sequencing depth across donors, an assumption that may not hold. In vitro tests confirmed that a few of the cytomegalovirus-associated TCR beta chains recognize cytomegalovirus antigens. Because some donors lacked HLA typing at each locus, the association tests relied only on the typed subset. The earlier analysis of 587 of the donors excluded some 15 rarely observed V segments, including chromosome 9 orphons, because counts were too low. A later genetic analysis reported fewer N-insertions in productive TCRs among donors in an Asian-associated ancestry cluster than the approximately 670-donor mean.

The cohort comprised 670 or so healthy bone marrow donors. Cohort members were all nominally healthy when sampled, although unrecorded immune exposures were likely present. The donor tested CMV seronegative, placing the donor among the 352 seronegative members of the cohort. Each donor provided a peripheral blood sample, and peripheral blood mononuclear cells were used for TCR beta sequencing. Genomic DNA extraction from the blood cell samples was performed with the Qiagen DNeasy Blood Extraction Kit. The sequence was collected from a woman aged 40 to 50 in good health and CMV-seronegative. Specimen: PBMCs. The rearranged chain carries TRBV2 and TRBJ2-3; D gene: possibly TRBD2, on 6 matching bases. For the CDR3, the sequence is CASSERTAGGDTQYF. The nucleotides read TGTGCCAGCAGTGAACGCACAGCGGGTGGAGATACGCAGTATTTT.